The 10 T cell receptor beta chains presented below share a single source sample, sequenced in a study of glioma-infiltrating T cells. Amplification of TCR alpha and beta CDR3 regions from RNA used iRepertoire nested multiplex PCR. TCRdb processed the multiplex PCR reads anew with MiXCR; each CDR3 protein has one entry. The sample shows 44,000 or so distinct CDR3 sequences, approximately 20% of them seen only once. The sequenced material came from glioma tissue, nonneoplastic brain tissue, or PBMCs (not recorded which). All receptors come from a human donor with low-grade glioma or glioblastoma, undergoing nonglioma brain surgery, or in good health (not recorded which).

This clonotype was detected many times. This chain joins TRBV4-1 and TRBJ2-5; D gene ambiguous. CDR1 is MGHRA and CDR2 is YSYEKL in the germline V gene. The germline V and J ends were trimmed by 0 bases and 5 bases, with 16 bases remaining between them. The CDR3 is 16 amino acids. The CDR3 nucleotides are TGCGCCAGCAGCCAAGAGGTTCCAGAGGTAGGGGAGACCCAGTACTTC. It yields the protein CASSQEVPEVGETQYF.

This clonotype was seen just once. This may be a read error: a much more frequent sequence differs by one nucleotide. J is TRBJ2-5 and V is TRBV7-9; TRBD1 is a possible D gene (5 bases). This CDR3 region has 13 residues. CDR1 and CDR2 from the germline V gene are SEHNR and FQNEAQ (reference sequence). This chain's CDR3 is CAGSFDSQETQYF. DNA for the CDR3: TGTGCCGGCAGCTTCGACAGTCAAGAGACCCAGTACTTC.

This clonotype was counted ten times or more. J is TRBJ2-7 and V is TRBV7-9; TRBD2 is a possible D gene (5 bases). V was shortened by 6 bases and J by 3 bases, with 12 bases between the two germline ends. Germline values: CDR1 SEHNR, CDR2 FQNEAQ (reference sequence). The CDR3 has 13 amino acids. DNA for the CDR3: TGTGCCAGCAGTCTTAGCGCGGGCTACGAGCAGTACGTC. It codes for CASSLSAGYEQYV.

This clonotype was detected many times. The chain joins TRBV28 to TRBJ2-1; no reliable D call. With 7 bases removed from V and 0 bases from J, the gap between germline ends came to 13 bases. CDR3 length equals 15 residues. Germline V CDR1 and CDR2: MDHEN, SYDVKM. CDR3 in amino acids: CASNSRSPSYNEQFF. The CDR3 DNA reads TGTGCCAGCAACAGTCGCAGTCCCTCCTACAATGAGCAGTTCTTC.

Sample share makes this clonotype medium-sized (0.01 to 0.1%). The chain couples TRBV25-1 to TRBJ1-1; D gene unclear. The germline CDR1 and CDR2 sequences are MGHDK and SYGVNS. V lost 4 bases and J 4 bases, leaving 13 bases between the germline ends. The CDR3 sequence is 14 residues long. Written as DNA, the CDR3 is TGTGCCAGCAGTGGTATCGGGAAAAGCACTGAAGCTTTCTTT. Its translation: CASSGIGKSTEAFF.

The sample holds many counts of this clonotype. This chain joins TRBV10-3 and TRBJ2-5; D gene ambiguous. Trimming left V 3 bases short and J 3 bases short, with 14 bases between. Looked up from germline, CDR1 is ENHRY and CDR2 is SYGVKD. The CDR3 covers 15 residues. The CDR3: CAISDKSATKETQYF. The CDR3 nucleotides read TGTGCCATCAGTGATAAATCGGCGACGAAAGAGACCCAGTACTTC.

This clonotype is deemed medium-sized. The junction does not match germline at one end; this may be a read error. The chain joins TRBV6-1 to TRBJ1-1; 7 bases line up with TRBD1. Germline assignment: CDR1 MNHNS and CDR2 SASEGT. The CDR3 sequence is 15 residues long. This CDR3 reads CASGEWDRGNTEAFF. CDR3 sequence (DNA): TGTGCCAGCGGTGAATGGGACAGAGGGAACACTGAAGCTTTCTTT.

The chain carries TRBV11-3 and TRBJ2-1; 7 bases agree with TRBD2. The CDR3 is made up of 15 amino acids. The germline CDR1 and CDR2 sequences are SGHNT and YENEEA. V shed 4 bases, J shed 4 bases, and the junction held 7 bases outside the gene matches. CDR3 protein: CASSSSRLAYNEQFF. CDR3 DNA sequence: TGTGCCAGCAGCTCCTCCCGACTAGCTTACAATGAGCAGTTCTTC.

In its sample, this clonotype was seen many times. The chain couples TRBV6-1 to TRBJ1-2; no definite D call. The germline V gene has CDR1 MNHNS and CDR2 SASEGT. The length of the CDR3 is 11 residues. Deletions cut 10 bases from V and 8 bases from J, with 14 bases between. In nucleotides, the CDR3 is TGTGCCACGGACGGCCCCGTGGGCTACACCTTC. It encodes CATDGPVGYTF.

This clonotype was seen repeatedly, ten times or more. The rearrangement joins TRBV27 to TRBJ1-1, with a tentative D call TRBD1 (5 bases). Germline V gene lookup returns CDR1 MNHEY and CDR2 SMNVEV (reference sequence). V was shortened by 5 bases and J by 2 bases, with 12 bases between the two germline ends. The CDR3 runs to 14 residues. CDR3 DNA sequence: TGTGCCAGCAGTCACCGGGGCTTAAACACTGAAGCTTTCTTT. Amino acid sequence: CASSHRGLNTEAFF.